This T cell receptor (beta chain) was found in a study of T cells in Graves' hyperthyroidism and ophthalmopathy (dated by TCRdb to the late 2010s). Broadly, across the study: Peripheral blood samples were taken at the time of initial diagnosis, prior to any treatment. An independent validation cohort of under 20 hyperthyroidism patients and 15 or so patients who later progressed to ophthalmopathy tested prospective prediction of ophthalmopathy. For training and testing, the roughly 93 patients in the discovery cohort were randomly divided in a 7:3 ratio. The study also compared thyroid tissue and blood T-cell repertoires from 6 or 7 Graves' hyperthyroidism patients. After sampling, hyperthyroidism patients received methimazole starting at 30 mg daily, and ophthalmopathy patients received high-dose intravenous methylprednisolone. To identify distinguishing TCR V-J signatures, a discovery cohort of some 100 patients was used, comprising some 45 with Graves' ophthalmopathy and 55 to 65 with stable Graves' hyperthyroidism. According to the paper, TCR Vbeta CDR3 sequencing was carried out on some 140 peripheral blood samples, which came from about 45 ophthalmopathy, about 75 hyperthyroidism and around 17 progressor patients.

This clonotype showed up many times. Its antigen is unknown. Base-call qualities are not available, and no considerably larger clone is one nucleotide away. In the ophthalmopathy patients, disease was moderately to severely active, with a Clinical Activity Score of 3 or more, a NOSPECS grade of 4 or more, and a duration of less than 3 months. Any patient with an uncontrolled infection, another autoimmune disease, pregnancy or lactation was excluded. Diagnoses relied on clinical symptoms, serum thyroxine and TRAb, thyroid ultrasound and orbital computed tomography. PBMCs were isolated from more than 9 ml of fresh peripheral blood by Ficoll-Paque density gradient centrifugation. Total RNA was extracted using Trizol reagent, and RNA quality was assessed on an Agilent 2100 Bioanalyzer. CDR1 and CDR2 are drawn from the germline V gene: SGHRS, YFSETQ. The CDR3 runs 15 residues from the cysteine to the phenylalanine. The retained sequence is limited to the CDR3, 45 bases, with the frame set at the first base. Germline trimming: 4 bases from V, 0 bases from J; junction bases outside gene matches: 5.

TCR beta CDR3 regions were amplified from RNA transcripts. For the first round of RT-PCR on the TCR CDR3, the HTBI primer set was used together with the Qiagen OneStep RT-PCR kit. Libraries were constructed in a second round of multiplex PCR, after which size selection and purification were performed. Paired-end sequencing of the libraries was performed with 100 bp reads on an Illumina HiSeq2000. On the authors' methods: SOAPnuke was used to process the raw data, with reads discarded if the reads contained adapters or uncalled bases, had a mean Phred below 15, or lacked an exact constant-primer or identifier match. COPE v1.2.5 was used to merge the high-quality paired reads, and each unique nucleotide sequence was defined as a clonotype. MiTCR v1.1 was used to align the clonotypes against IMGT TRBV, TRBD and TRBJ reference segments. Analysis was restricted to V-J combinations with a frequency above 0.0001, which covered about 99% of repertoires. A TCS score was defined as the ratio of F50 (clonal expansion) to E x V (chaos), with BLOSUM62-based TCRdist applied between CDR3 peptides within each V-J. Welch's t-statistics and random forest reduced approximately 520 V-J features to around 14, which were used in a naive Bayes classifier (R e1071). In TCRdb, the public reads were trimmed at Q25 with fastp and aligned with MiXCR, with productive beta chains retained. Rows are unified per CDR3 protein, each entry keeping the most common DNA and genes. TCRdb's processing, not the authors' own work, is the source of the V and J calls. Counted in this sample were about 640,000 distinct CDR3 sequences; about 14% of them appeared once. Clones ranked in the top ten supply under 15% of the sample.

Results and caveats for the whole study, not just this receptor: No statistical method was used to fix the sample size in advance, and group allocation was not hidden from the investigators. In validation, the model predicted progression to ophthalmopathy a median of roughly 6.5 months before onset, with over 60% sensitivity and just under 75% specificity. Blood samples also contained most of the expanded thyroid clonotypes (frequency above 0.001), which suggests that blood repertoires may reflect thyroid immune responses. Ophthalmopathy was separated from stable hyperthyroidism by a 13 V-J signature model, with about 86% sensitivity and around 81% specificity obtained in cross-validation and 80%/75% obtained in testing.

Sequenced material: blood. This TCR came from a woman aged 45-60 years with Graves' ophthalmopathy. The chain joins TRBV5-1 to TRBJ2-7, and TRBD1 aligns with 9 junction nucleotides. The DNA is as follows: TGCGCCAGCAGCCCGACGACAGGGGGCTCCTACGAGCAGTACTTC. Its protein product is CASSPTTGGSYEQYF.